This TCR beta chain stems from a study of T cells in Graves' hyperthyroidism and ophthalmopathy (dated by TCRdb to between 2018 and 2021). Turning to the overall study: Peripheral blood was sampled at the time of initial diagnosis, prior to any treatment. To identify TCR V-J signatures that set the groups apart, the researchers used a discovery cohort of 100 or so patients, made up of around 42 with Graves' ophthalmopathy and about 55 with stable Graves' hyperthyroidism. Prospective prediction of ophthalmopathy was tested in an independent validation cohort of approximately 19 hyperthyroidism patients and 15 to 17 patients who later progressed to ophthalmopathy. The roughly 100 discovery patients were randomly divided into training and test sets at a 7:3 ratio. The study also compared thyroid tissue and blood T-cell repertoires from more than five Graves' hyperthyroidism patients. After blood sampling, hyperthyroidism patients were treated with methimazole at a starting dose of 30 mg daily, and ophthalmopathy patients were treated with high-dose intravenous methylprednisolone. The paper reports TCR Vbeta CDR3 sequencing of fewer than 150 peripheral blood samples: 40 or so ophthalmopathy, under 80 hyperthyroidism and about 17 progressor patients. The study at large found these results: Most expanded thyroid clonotypes (frequency above 0.001) were also detected in blood, a finding suggesting that blood repertoires may reflect thyroid immune responses. A model built on a 13 V-J signature distinguished ophthalmopathy from stable hyperthyroidism, reaching 85% to 90% sensitivity and approximately 83% specificity in cross-validation and 80%/75% in testing. No statistical method was used to fix the sample size in advance, and group allocation was not hidden from the investigators. During validation, the model predicted progression to ophthalmopathy a median of roughly 7.1 months ahead of onset, with more than 60% sensitivity and roughly 75% specificity.

TCR beta CDR3 regions were amplified from RNA transcripts. The first round of RT-PCR for the TCR CDR3 was performed with the HTBI primer set and the Qiagen OneStep RT-PCR kit. Libraries were constructed in a second round of multiplex PCR, after which size selection and purification were carried out. Libraries were sequenced paired-end with 100 bp reads on an Illumina HiSeq2000. The paper's processing steps were these. SOAPnuke was used to process the raw data, with reads discarded if the reads contained adapters or uncalled bases, had a mean Phred below 15, or lacked an exact constant-primer or identifier match. High-quality paired reads were merged with COPE v1.2.5, and unique nucleotide sequences were defined as clonotypes. MiTCR v1.1 was used to align clonotypes to the IMGT TRBV, TRBD and TRBJ reference segments. The analysis was restricted to V-J combinations with a frequency above 0.0001, which together covered roughly 99% of the repertoires. The TCS score was defined as the ratio of F50 (clonal expansion) to E x V (chaos), calculated using BLOSUM62-based TCRdist between CDR3 peptides within each V-J. Welch's t-statistics and random forest reduced approximately 520 V-J features to roughly 13, which were used in a naive Bayes classifier (R e1071). The public reads were reprocessed in TCRdb via fastp at Q25 and MiXCR, keeping in-frame beta chains. Each entry merges the rows of one CDR3 protein and shows their most common DNA and genes. None of the V and J calls come from the authors' own analysis; TCRdb made them. Across this sample there are about 290,000 distinct CDR3 sequences, with approximately 15% seen only once. The ten biggest clones cover 7.9% of the sample.

The CDR3 contains 15 residues, cysteine and phenylalanine counted. The sequence is cut down to CDR3 DNA, 45 bases in frame from base 1. Taken from the germline V gene, the CDR1 and CDR2 loops are MGHDK and SYGVNS. The V end loses 5 bases and the J end loses 5 bases, and a stretch of 16 bases separates them. Graves' hyperthyroidism was defined as stable when no progression to ophthalmopathy occurred over 18 months of follow-up. Hyperthyroidism patients were newly diagnosed, with disease duration under 2 months, and aged 18 to 65 years. Any patient with an uncontrolled infection, another autoimmune disease, pregnancy or lactation was excluded. Diagnoses were based on clinical symptoms, serum thyroxine and TRAb, thyroid ultrasound and orbital computed tomography. PBMCs were isolated from about 9 ml of fresh peripheral blood by Ficoll-Paque density gradient centrifugation. Total RNA was extracted with Trizol reagent, and quality was checked on an Agilent 2100 Bioanalyzer.

The count of this clonotype is one. Its antigen is unknown. Base-call qualities are not available, and no considerably larger clone is one nucleotide away. One read yields weak evidence. The receptor chain draws on TRBV25-1 and TRBJ1-5, with the D gene not clear enough to name. The source is a woman aged 40-49 years with Graves' hyperthyroidism. Sequenced input: blood. The CDR3 region reads CASSSTTLIDQPQHF. The nucleotides read TGTGCCAGCAGTTCGACGACACTTATAGATCAGCCCCAGCATTTT.